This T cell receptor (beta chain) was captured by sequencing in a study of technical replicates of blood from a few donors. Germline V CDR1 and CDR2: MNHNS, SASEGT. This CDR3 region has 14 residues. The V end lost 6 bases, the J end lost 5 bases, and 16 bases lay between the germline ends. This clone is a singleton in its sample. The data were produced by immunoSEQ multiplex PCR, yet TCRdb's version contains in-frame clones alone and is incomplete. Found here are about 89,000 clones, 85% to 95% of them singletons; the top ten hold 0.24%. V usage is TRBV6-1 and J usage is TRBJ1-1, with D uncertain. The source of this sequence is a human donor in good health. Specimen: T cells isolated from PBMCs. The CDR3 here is CASSRGPLGTEAFF. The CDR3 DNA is TGTGCCAGCAGCCGAGGGCCCCTGGGGACTGAAGCTTTCTTT.